This entry is about one T cell receptor (beta chain). The sample originates from a study of blood T cell repertoires in COVID-19. Generated by immunoSEQ multiplex PCR, the TCRdb table keeps only in-frame clones and is missing some. The repertoire includes approximately 97,000 clones, approximately 85% of them detected once, and about 10% sits in the top ten. The CDR3 covers 18 residues. Trimming cost V 3 bases and J 0 bases, with 21 bases left between them. Germline V gene lookup returns CDR1 SGHRS and CDR2 YFSETQ. The source of this sequence is a man between 40 and 49 years old with active or convalescent COVID-19. Input material: peripheral blood. The chain recombines TRBV5-1 with TRBJ1-1, with D maybe TRBD1 (5 bases). The CDR3, as DNA: TGCGCCAGCAGCTGGGGGGTCTTAGGAGGGGCCATGAACACTGAAGCTTTCTTT. Its translation is CASSWGVLGGAMNTEAFF.